These 15 T cell receptor beta chains came from one sample sequenced in a study of CD8 T cells in Susac syndrome (dated by TCRdb to about 2019). The receptor library was made with the immunoSEQ multiplex PCR assay. RNA was extracted using the RNeasy kit, and about 0.45 to 1 ug of the RNA was reverse transcribed with random hexamers. The raw public data were reprocessed by TCRdb itself: fastp quality trimming at Q25, MiXCR clonotype calling, in-frame beta chains only. Every CDR3 protein is listed once, alongside the most common genes and DNA of its rows. In all, the sample holds a few hundred thousand distinct CDR3 sequences, and roughly 85% of those were seen once. 0.2% to 0.25% of the sample is held by the ten biggest clonotypes. Material for sequencing was CD8+ T cells from PBMCs. The origin of the receptors is a human donor with multiple sclerosis.

The chain links TRBV6-2 or TRBV6-3 to TRBJ1-1; maybe TRBD1 (6 bases). The CDR3 is 16 amino acids. Germline assignment: CDR1 MNHEY and CDR2 SVGEGT. V was shortened by 3 bases and J by 4 bases, with 18 bases between the two germline ends. Here the CDR3 DNA reads TGTGCCAGCAGTTATAATCGGGGGGCGCAGGCCACTGAAGCTTTCTTT. It codes for CASSYNRGAQATEAFF.

The chain employs TRBV5-6 and TRBJ2-7; TRBD1 agrees at 10 bases. The germline CDR1 and CDR2 sequences are SGHDT and YYEEEE. The junction had 5 bases not matched to a gene; V was cut back by 1 base and J by 4 bases. The CDR3 is made up of 15 amino acids. The DNA for the CDR3 is TGTGCCAGCAGCTTGAGGGACAGGGGTGTATACGAGCAGTACTTC. It encodes CASSLRDRGVYEQYF.

The CDR3 region is CASFRDGRTNEQFF. As DNA, the CDR3 is TGCGCCAGCTTTAGGGACGGTAGAACCAATGAGCAGTTCTTC. The rearrangement joins TRBV5-1 to TRBJ2-1, with D tentatively TRBD1 or TRBD2 (5 bases each). CDR1 is SGHRS, CDR2 YFSETQ, per germline. Trimming took 7 bases from V and 6 from J, leaving 17 bases between them. This CDR3 contains 14 residues.

This sequence joins TRBV20-1 and TRBJ1-1, with no clear D. Trimming took 6 bases from V and 3 from J, leaving 20 bases between them. Germline lookup yields CDR1 DFQATT and CDR2 SNEGSKA (reference sequence). The CDR3 is 15 amino acids. The CDR3 nucleotides are TGCAGTGCCCCCCCAGCTGAGCCCCCGGACACTGAAGCTTTCTTT. Protein product: CSAPPAEPPDTEAFF.

This clonotype has more than one count but fewer than ten. J is TRBJ1-1 and V is TRBV9; a possible D gene is TRBD1 (5 bases). The CDR3 length is 13 residues. The germline gives CDR1 SGDLS, CDR2 YYNGEE. Trimming removed 2 bases at V and 6 bases at J, with 11 bases between. CDR3 DNA sequence: TGTGCCAGCAGCGTTGGTCCGGGGGCTGAAGCTTTCTTT. Amino acids: CASSVGPGAEAFF. Drawing the rest from reference TRBV9 and TRBJ1-1, the complete variable domain is DSGVTQTPKHLITATGQRVTLRCSPRSGDLSVYWYQQSLDQGLQFLIQYYNGEERAKGNILERFSAQQFPDLHSELNLSSLELGDSALYFCASSVGPGAEAFFGQGTRLTVV.

The chain joins TRBV5-6 to TRBJ2-7; TRBD1 matches at 9 bases. V trimming: 0 bases; J trimming: 5 bases; junction bases outside the gene matches: 12. The CDR3 contains 17 residues. Germline lookup yields CDR1 SGHDT and CDR2 YYEEEE. The CDR3 DNA is TGTGCCAGCAGCTTGGCGATTCTCGACAGGGGGGACGACGAGCAGTACTTC. Its protein product is CASSLAILDRGDDEQYF.

V and J are TRBV6-5 and TRBJ2-5; 11 positions agree with TRBD2. Germline CDR1 MNHEY, CDR2 SVGAGI. After removal of 5 bases from V and 5 bases from J, the junction contained 7 bases not matched to a gene. The CDR3 is 15 residues long. CDR3 amino acids: CASSATSGSLETQYF. The CDR3 DNA sequence: TGTGCCAGCAGTGCTACTAGCGGGAGTTTGGAGACCCAGTACTTC.

This sequence joins TRBV27 and TRBJ2-1; TRBD2 matches 9 bases. This CDR3 has 15 amino acids. Germline loops: CDR1 MNHEY, CDR2 SMNVEV (reference sequence). The ends lost 10 bases at V and 3 bases at J; junction bases unmatched: 10. The CDR3 here is CATSSGTSSYNEQFF. The CDR3 coding sequence is TGTGCCACCTCATCGGGGACTAGCAGCTACAATGAGCAGTTCTTC.

The CDR3 is CASRPTGDYYEQYF. The DNA of the CDR3 is TGTGCCAGCAGACCCACCGGGGACTACTACGAGCAGTACTTC. The rearrangement uses TRBV6-5 and TRBJ2-7, with TRBD2 identical over 7 bases. The CDR3 totals 14 residues. The junction had 8 bases not matched to a gene; V was cut back by 6 bases and J by 3 bases. In germline, CDR1 is MNHEY, CDR2 SVGAGI.

V and J are TRBV9 and TRBJ2-7, with 10 nucleotides matching TRBD1. The germline V gene encodes CDR1 SGDLS and CDR2 YYNGEE. There are 15 residues in the CDR3. V was pared by 3 bases and J by 2 bases, with 5 bases of the junction left unmatched. The CDR3 DNA sequence: TGTGCCAGCAGCGCTGGGACAGGGGAAACCTACGAGCAGTACTTC. It yields the protein CASSAGTGETYEQYF. Using reference TRBV9 and TRBJ2-7 for the parts outside the CDR3, the full variable domain is DSGVTQTPKHLITATGQRVTLRCSPRSGDLSVYWYQQSLDQGLQFLIQYYNGEERAKGNILERFSAQQFPDLHSELNLSSLELGDSALYFCASSAGTGETYEQYFGPGTRLTVT.

The chain recombines TRBV13 with TRBJ2-1, with D perhaps matching TRBD2 (6 bases). The CDR3 contains 15 residues. V dropped 3 bases and J dropped 2 bases, with 11 bases sitting between them. Germline values: CDR1 PRHDT, CDR2 FYEKMQ (reference sequence). The DNA of the CDR3 is TGTGCCAGCAGCTTGGAGGGGAAGGCCTACAATGAGCAGTTCTTC. It encodes CASSLEGKAYNEQFF.

The rearrangement links TRBV4-3 to TRBJ2-6; unclear D gene. Looked up from germline, CDR1 is LGHNA and CDR2 is YSLEER. The CDR3 contains 16 residues. Trimming removed 0 bases at V and 4 bases at J, with 10 bases between. Here the CDR3 DNA reads TGCGCCAGCAGCCAAGATGGGGTGCCCGGGGCCAACGTCCTGACTTTC. Protein sequence: CASSQDGVPGANVLTF.

This chain links TRBV20-1 with TRBJ2-7, with a tentative D call TRBD2 (5 bases). This CDR3 has 14 amino acids. Germline CDR1 and CDR2: DFQATT and SNEGSKA (reference sequence). V was shortened by 6 bases and J by 7 bases, with 22 bases between the two germline ends. In nucleotides, the CDR3 is TGCAGTGCGAGTCCTTTTGGACTGTCGGGGGAGCAGTACTTC. Protein sequence: CSASPFGLSGEQYF.

The V and J genes are TRBV2 and TRBJ1-4; D is possibly TRBD1 (5 bases). V was trimmed by 0 bases and J by 0 bases, leaving 14 bases between them. Germline loops: CDR1 SNHLY, CDR2 FYNNEI. This CDR3 region has 18 residues. CDR3 nucleotide sequence: TGTGCCAGCAGTGAAGCGCACCTAGACAGTGCAACTAATGAAAAACTGTTTTTT. Translated: CASSEAHLDSATNEKLFF.

The rearrangement joins TRBV29-1 to TRBJ2-7; TRBD2 matches 8 bases. The CDR3 spans 13 residues. Trimming took 5 bases from V and 0 from J; bases not matched to a gene: 3. Germline V CDR1 and CDR2: SQVTM, ANQGSEA. The CDR3 reads CSVISGTSYEQYF. The CDR3 DNA reads TGCAGCGTTATTAGCGGGACCTCCTACGAGCAGTACTTC.